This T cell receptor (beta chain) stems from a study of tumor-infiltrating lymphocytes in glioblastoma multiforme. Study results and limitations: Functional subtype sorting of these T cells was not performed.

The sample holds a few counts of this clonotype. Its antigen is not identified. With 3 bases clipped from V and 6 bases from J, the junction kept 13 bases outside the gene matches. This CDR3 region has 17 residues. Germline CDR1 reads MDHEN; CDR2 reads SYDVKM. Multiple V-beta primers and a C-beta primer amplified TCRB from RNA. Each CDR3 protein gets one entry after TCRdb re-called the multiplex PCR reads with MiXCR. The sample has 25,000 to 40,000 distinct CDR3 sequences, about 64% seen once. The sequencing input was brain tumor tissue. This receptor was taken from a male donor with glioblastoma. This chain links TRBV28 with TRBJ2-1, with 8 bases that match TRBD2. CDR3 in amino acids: CASSFPGFAGGSNEQFF. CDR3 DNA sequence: TGTGCCAGCAGTTTCCCCGGGTTTGCGGGGGGATCCAATGAGCAGTTCTTC.